A selection of T cell receptor beta chains follows, all from one sample in a study of PD-L1 blockade in urothelial cancer. Clones were sequenced by immunoSEQ multiplex PCR, and TCRdb holds only the in-frame ones, with some missing. The table has about 86,000 clones, more than 70% seen once. The sequences come from PBMCs, collected around atezolizumab (anti-PD-L1) treatment. Every receptor here comes from a man in his fifties or sixties with urothelial cancer. CDR3s include the opening cysteine and the closing phenylalanine or tryptophan. A D gene is named only where the DNA matches it firmly.

j_call	d_call	v_call	cdr3_aa	cdr3_nt
TRBJ1-2	-	TRBV6-1	CASSLQVFYGYTF	TGTGCCAGCAGCCTACAGGTTTTCTATGGCTACACCTTC
TRBJ1-3	TRBD1	TRBV5-1	CASSLGGRGSGNTIYF	TGCGCCAGCAGCTTGGGTGGCAGGGGGTCTGGAAACACCATATATTTT
TRBJ1-5	-	TRBV6-5	CASSYSRGQPQHF	TGTGCCAGCAGTTACTCTCGGGGGCAGCCCCAGCATTTT
TRBJ2-5	TRBD2	TRBV7-3	CASSPRGGSGGLIQETQYF	TGTGCCAGCAGCCCCCGTGGGGGGAGCGGGGGCCTCATTCAAGAGACCCAGTACTTC
TRBJ2-7	TRBD2	TRBV13	CASSLTFQAGVSYEQYF	TGTGCCAGCAGCTTAACCTTCCAAGCGGGAGTGTCCTACGAGCAGTACTTC
TRBJ2-7	TRBD2	TRBV11-1	CASSLALQLSGKGYEQYF	TGTGCCAGCAGCTTAGCGCTTCAGCTAAGCGGGAAAGGCTACGAGCAGTACTTC
TRBJ2-7	-	TRBV19	CASSIQVSQSYEQYF	TGTGCCAGTAGCATACAGGTATCCCAGTCCTACGAGCAGTACTTC
TRBJ2-1	TRBD2	TRBV5-1	CASSSERTSGGNLYNEQFF	TGCGCCAGCAGCTCTGAACGGACTAGCGGGGGGAACCTCTACAATGAGCAGTTCTTC
TRBJ1-4	-	TRBV4-1	CASSQDEEGEKLFF	TGCGCCAGCAGCCAAGATGAGGAGGGCGAAAAACTGTTTTTT
TRBJ2-7	-	TRBV5-4	CASSLNGGRELDEQYF	TGTGCCAGCAGCTTGAACGGGGGACGGGAGCTAGACGAGCAGTACTTC